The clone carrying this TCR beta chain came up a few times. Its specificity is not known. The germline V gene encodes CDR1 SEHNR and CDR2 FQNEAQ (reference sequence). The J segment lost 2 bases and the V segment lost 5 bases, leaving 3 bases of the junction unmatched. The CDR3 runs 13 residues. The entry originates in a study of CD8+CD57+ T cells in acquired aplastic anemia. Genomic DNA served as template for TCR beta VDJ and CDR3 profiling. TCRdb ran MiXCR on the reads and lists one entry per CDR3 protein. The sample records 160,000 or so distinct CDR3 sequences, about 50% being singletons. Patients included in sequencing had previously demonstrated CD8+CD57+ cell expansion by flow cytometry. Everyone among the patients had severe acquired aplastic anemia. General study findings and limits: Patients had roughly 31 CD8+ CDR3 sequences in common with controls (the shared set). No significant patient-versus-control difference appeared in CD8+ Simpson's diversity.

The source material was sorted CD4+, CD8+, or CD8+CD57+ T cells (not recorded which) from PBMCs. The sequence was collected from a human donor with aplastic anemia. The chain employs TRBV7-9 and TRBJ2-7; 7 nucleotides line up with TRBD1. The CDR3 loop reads CASSQGQTYEQYF. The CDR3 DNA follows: TGTGCCAGCAGCCAGGGACAGACCTACGAGCAGTACTTC.